This T cell receptor (beta chain) derives from a study of human CD8 memory T cell subsets. Study results and limitations: Precursor exhausted T cells shared very few clonotypes with stem-like memory T cells. Among the subsets, Chao1 estimates suggested that stem-like memory T cells were more diverse than precursor exhausted T cells.

This CDR3 comprises 19 residues. Germline CDR1 is LGHDT and CDR2 is YNNKEL (reference sequence). This clonotype is labeled medium-sized based on frequency. Its antigen is unknown. Stem-like CD8+ memory T cells, termed TSTEM, were CCR7+ PD-1- TIGIT-. UMI-labeled 5' RACE was the method by which TCR beta libraries were made. Authors' data handling: Functional CDR3 beta clonotypes, numbering between about 2,600 and 20,000, were present in each TCR beta library. TCRdb re-called the 5' RACE reads, yielding one record per CDR3 amino acid sequence without DNA. The V and J calls, along with clone size, are taken from TCRdb and not from the paper's own processing. The sample features about 10,000 distinct CDR3 sequences, with approximately 9.6% in its top ten.

The TCR sequence derives from a human donor in good health. The chain is built from TRBV3-1 and TRBJ2-7; lacking DNA, the TRBD2 call made by TCRdb goes unchecked. Sequenced: CD8+ stem-like memory T cells (TSCM and TCM) sorted from PBMCs. Subset given: stem-like memory CD8 T cells (TSTEM), CCR7+ PD-1- TIGIT-. CDR3 sequence: CASSQDTVLRSGDSYEQYF.